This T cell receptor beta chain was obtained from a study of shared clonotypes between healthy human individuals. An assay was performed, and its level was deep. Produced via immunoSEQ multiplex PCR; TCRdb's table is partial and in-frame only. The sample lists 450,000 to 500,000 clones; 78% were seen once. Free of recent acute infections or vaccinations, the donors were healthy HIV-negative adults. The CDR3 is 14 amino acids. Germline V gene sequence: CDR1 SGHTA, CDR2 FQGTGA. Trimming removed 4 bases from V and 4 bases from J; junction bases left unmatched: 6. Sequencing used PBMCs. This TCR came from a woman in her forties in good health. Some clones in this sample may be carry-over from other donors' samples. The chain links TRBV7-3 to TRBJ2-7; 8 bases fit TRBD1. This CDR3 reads CASSSSGTGYEQYF. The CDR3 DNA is TGTGCCAGCAGCTCGTCCGGGACAGGTTACGAGCAGTACTTC.